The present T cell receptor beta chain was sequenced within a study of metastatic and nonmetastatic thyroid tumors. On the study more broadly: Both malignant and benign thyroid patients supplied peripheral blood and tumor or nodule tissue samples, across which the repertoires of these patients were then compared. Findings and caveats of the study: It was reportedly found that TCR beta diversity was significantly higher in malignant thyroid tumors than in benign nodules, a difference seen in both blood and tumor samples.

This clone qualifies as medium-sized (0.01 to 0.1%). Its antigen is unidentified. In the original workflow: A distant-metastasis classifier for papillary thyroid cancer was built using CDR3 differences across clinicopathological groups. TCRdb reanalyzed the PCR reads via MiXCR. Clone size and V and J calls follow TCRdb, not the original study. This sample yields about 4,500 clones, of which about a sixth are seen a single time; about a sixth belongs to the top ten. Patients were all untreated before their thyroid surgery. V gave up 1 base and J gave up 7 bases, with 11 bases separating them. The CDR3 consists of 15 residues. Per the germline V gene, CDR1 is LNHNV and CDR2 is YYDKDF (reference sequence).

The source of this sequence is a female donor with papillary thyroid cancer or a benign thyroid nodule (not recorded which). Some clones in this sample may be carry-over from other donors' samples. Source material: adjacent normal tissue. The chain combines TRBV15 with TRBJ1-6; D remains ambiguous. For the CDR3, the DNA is TGTGCCACCAGCAGAGTGAGTGACGGGAATTCACCCCTCCACTTT. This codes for CATSRVSDGNSPLHF.